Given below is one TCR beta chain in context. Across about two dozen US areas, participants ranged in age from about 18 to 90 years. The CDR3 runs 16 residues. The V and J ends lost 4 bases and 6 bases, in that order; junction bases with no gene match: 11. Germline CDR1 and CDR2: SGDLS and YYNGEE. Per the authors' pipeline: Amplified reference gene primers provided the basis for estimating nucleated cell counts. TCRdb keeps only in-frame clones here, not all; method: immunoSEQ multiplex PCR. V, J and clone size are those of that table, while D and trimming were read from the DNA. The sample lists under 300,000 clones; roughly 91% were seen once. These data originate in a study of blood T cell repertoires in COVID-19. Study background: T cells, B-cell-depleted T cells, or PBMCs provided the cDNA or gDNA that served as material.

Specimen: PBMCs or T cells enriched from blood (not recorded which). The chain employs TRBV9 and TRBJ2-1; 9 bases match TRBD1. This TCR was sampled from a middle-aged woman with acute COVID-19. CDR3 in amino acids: CASSLRDRVIFNEQFF. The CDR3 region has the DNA TGTGCCAGCAGCCTTAGGGACAGGGTGATTTTCAATGAGCAGTTCTTC.